The 28 T cell receptor beta chains below were found in one sample sequenced in a study of T-cell memory formation after mild COVID-19. Via MiXCR, TCRdb re-called the 5' RACE reads, giving one row per CDR3 protein. The top ten hold roughly an eighth of the sample, which has 540,000 or so distinct CDR3 sequences, roughly 21% seen once. What was sequenced was PBMCs or a T cell subset sorted from them (not recorded which). All receptors come from an adult woman who had mild COVID-19 (a few samples of this study predate the infection). Cell type and time point are not known.

This clonotype appeared a few times. This sequence joins TRBV11-2 and TRBJ2-1, with 10 nucleotides matching TRBD2. The V segment lost 0 bases and the J segment 2 bases; nucleotides outside the gene matches: 4. Germline V CDR1 and CDR2: SGHAT, FQNNGV. The CDR3 is 17 amino acids. The DNA of the CDR3 is TGTGCCAGCAGCTTAGATCTCGGGACTAGCGCCTACAATGAGCAGTTCTTC. Translation gives CASSLDLGTSAYNEQFF.

This clonotype appeared a few times. The V gene is TRBV24-1, the J gene TRBJ2-1, with D maybe TRBD1 (6 bases). V lost 3 bases to trimming and J lost 6 bases, with 17 bases between them. Germline V CDR1 and CDR2: KGHDR, SFDVKD. CDR3 length: 16 residues. The chain's CDR3 is CATSDDGQNPRNEQFF. CDR3 bases: TGTGCCACCAGTGATGACGGACAGAACCCCCGCAATGAGCAGTTCTTC.

This chain connects TRBV7-3 to TRBJ2-2; tentative D call: TRBD2 (6 bases). V lost 6 bases and J 3 bases, leaving 14 bases between the germline ends. Germline CDR1 is SGHTA and CDR2 is FQGTGA. The CDR3 contains 15 residues. CDR3 in DNA: TGTGCCAGCAGACTTACGGCGGGGTACACCGGGGAGCTGTTTTTT. Amino acid sequence: CASRLTAGYTGELFF.

The table lists this clonotype with a few counts. V is TRBV11-2 and J is TRBJ1-1; 7 bases fit TRBD1. The CDR3 loop spans 15 amino acids. V lost 6 bases, J lost 5 bases, and 12 bases stayed unmatched. Germline CDR1 SGHAT, CDR2 FQNNGV. The CDR3 nucleotides are TGTGCCAGCAGGAGGGGGCAGTGGGGCGGGACTGAAGCTTTCTTT. It is translated as CASRRGQWGGTEAFF.

V is TRBV7-2 and J is TRBJ2-5, with D possibly TRBD2 on 6 matching bases. Germline V CDR1 and CDR2: SGHTA, FQGNSA. The CDR3 contains 18 residues. V lost 5 bases and J 4 bases, leaving 26 bases between the germline ends. The CDR3 nucleotides read TGTGCCAGCAGCCACCCGATGACTGCTTGGGGGGTGGGAGAGACCCAGTACTTC. Translated: CASSHPMTAWGVGETQYF.

The genes are TRBV28 and TRBJ1-6; 9 bases agree with TRBD1. The CDR3 is 16 residues long. Germline values: CDR1 MDHEN, CDR2 SYDVKM. With V trimmed by 3 bases and J by 4 bases, 4 bases remained unmatched. The CDR3 region is CASSFSGTGYNSPLHF. Written as DNA, the CDR3 is TGTGCCAGCAGTTTTTCCGGGACAGGGTATAATTCACCCCTCCACTTT. The full variable domain, rest sourced from reference TRBV28 and TRBJ1-6, is DVKVTQSSRYLVKRTGEKVFLECVQDMDHENMFWYRQDPGLGLRLIYFSYDVKMKEKGDIPEGYSVSREKKERFSLILESASTNQTSMYLCASSFSGTGYNSPLHFGNGTRLTVT.

The V and J genes are TRBV12-3 or TRBV12-4 and TRBJ1-1; D perhaps matches TRBD1 (6 bases). Trimming left V 5 bases short and J 4 bases short, with 17 bases between. This CDR3 region has 15 residues. The CDR3 bases are TGTGCCAGCAGTCCATCACAGGGTAGAGGCACTGAAGCTTTCTTT. Its protein product is CASSPSQGRGTEAFF.

This clonotype was seen more than once but under ten times. The V call is TRBV7-8, the J call TRBJ1-1, with D possibly TRBD1 on 5 matching bases. V was clipped by 4 bases and J by 1 base, with 10 bases between them. The CDR3 contains 14 residues. CDR1 and CDR2 (germline): SGHVS, FQNEAQ. The DNA for the CDR3 is TGTGCCAGCAGCTCCCTTCAGGGGAACACTGAAGCTTTCTTT. It codes for CASSSLQGNTEAFF.

This clonotype has more than one count but fewer than ten. The gene calls are TRBV20-1 and TRBJ2-3; D is perhaps TRBD2 (6 bases). Germline assignment: CDR1 DFQATT and CDR2 SNEGSKA (reference sequence). The CDR3 length is 12 residues. CDR3 sequence: CSEGLHTDTQYF. The CDR3 nucleotides read TGCAGCGAGGGACTGCACACAGATACGCAGTATTTT.

In this sample, this clonotype turned up a few times. The chain is built from TRBV3-1 and TRBJ1-2; D perhaps matches TRBD1 (5 bases). Trimming stripped 1 base from V and 7 bases from J, with 13 bases between. Germline CDR1 is LGHDT and CDR2 is YNNKEL (reference sequence). The CDR3 runs to 14 residues. CDR3 protein: CASSQGGDRGGYTF. DNA for the CDR3: TGTGCCAGCAGCCAAGGAGGGGACCGGGGTGGCTACACCTTC.

The CDR3 bases are TGTGCCAGTTCGATTACAGGGGGCACTGAAGCTTTCTTT. It is translated as CASSITGGTEAFF. The J gene is TRBJ1-1, the V gene TRBV12-3 or TRBV12-4, with 8 bases aligning to TRBD1. The ends lost 9 bases at V and 4 bases at J; junction bases unmatched: 7. This CDR3 is built from 13 residues.

In its sample, this clonotype was seen a few times. The chain joins TRBV6-5 to TRBJ1-2; 7 bases fit TRBD1. This CDR3 comprises 17 residues. After removal of 2 bases from V and 0 bases from J, the junction contained 9 bases not matched to a gene. Germline V lookup: CDR1 MNHEY, CDR2 SVGAGI. CDR3 nucleotides: TGTGCCAGCAGTTACGAGGGGGCGACGAAGGCTAACTATGGCTACACCTTC. This translates into CASSYEGATKANYGYTF.

The sample holds many counts of this clonotype. As DNA, the CDR3 is TGTGCCAGCTCACCGCCGGGTGGAGAGACCCAGTACTTC. Its protein product is CASSPPGGETQYF. The genes are TRBV18 and TRBJ2-5, with no clear D. Trimming removed 3 bases at V and 4 bases at J, with 9 bases between. The CDR3 sequence is 13 residues long. Looked up from germline, CDR1 is KGHSH and CDR2 is LQKENI.

The chain recombines TRBV7-9 with TRBJ2-1; 8 bases are shared with TRBD1. Trimming at V came to 1 base and at J to 4 bases, leaving 6 bases not matched to a gene. The CDR3 has 16 amino acids. The V gene's germline CDR1 is SEHNR and CDR2 FQNEAQ (reference sequence). CDR3 sequence reads: CASSLGAGQEYNEQFF. The DNA for the CDR3 is TGTGCCAGCAGCTTAGGGGCGGGACAGGAGTACAATGAGCAGTTCTTC.

This clonotype was counted a few times. CDR3 nucleotides: TGTGCCAGCAGGAGGAACGGGGAAAACATTCAGTACTTC. Translating gives CASRRNGENIQYF. The rearrangement links TRBV6-1 to TRBJ2-4; perhaps TRBD2 as D (5 bases). Per the germline V gene, CDR1 is MNHNS and CDR2 is SASEGT. There are 13 residues in the CDR3. V was clipped by 6 bases and J by 5 bases, with 11 bases between them.

This clonotype occurred a few times. The chain recombines TRBV6-5 with TRBJ2-1; no firm D call. V lost 5 bases to trimming and J lost 6 bases, with 11 bases between them. Germline V gene lookup returns CDR1 MNHEY and CDR2 SVGAGI. The CDR3 is made up of 13 amino acids. The CDR3 nucleotides read TGTGCCAGCAGTCAAACGATAGCCAATGAGCAGTTCTTC. It translates to CASSQTIANEQFF.

The chain has TRBV27 and TRBJ2-7; D gene ambiguous. V dropped 3 bases and J dropped 5 bases, with 14 bases sitting between them. The germline CDR1 and CDR2 sequences are MNHEY and SMNVEV (reference sequence). This CDR3 contains 14 residues. In nucleotides, the CDR3 is TGTGCCAGCAGTTTTAGTCACCGGACCCACGAGCAGTACTTC. Residues: CASSFSHRTHEQYF.

V usage is TRBV29-1 and J usage is TRBJ2-3; D is uncertain. Per the germline V gene, CDR1 is SQVTM and CDR2 is ANQGSEA. The V gene lost 2 bases and the J gene lost 2 bases, with 20 bases spanning the gap. The CDR3 is made up of 17 amino acids. DNA of the CDR3: TGCAGCGTTGAAATCCTTACCTACAGTCGGATCACAGATACGCAGTATTTT. Its translation: CSVEILTYSRITDTQYF.

Here the CDR3 DNA reads TGTGCCAGCAGCTTAGCCGGGACAGGGGCTGGTGAGACCCAGTACTTC. This codes for CASSLAGTGAGETQYF. The rearrangement links TRBV7-9 to TRBJ2-5; 10 positions match TRBD1. Germline values: CDR1 SEHNR, CDR2 FQNEAQ (reference sequence). After removal of 0 bases from V and 5 bases from J, the junction contained 6 bases not matched to a gene. This CDR3 spans 16 amino acids.

The chain recombines TRBV7-9 with TRBJ1-2, with a tentative D call TRBD1 (6 bases). Germline CDR1 is SEHNR and CDR2 is FQNEAQ (reference sequence). The CDR3 has 14 residues. V was clipped by 5 bases and J by 4 bases, with 14 bases between them. CDR3: CASSGTTWGYGYTF. DNA for the CDR3: TGTGCCAGCAGCGGGACAACCTGGGGCTATGGCTACACCTTC.

This clonotype was seen more than once but under ten times. The chain combines TRBV24-1 with TRBJ1-5; D is perhaps TRBD1 (5 bases). V lost 7 bases and J lost 7, with 13 bases in between. CDR3 length: 13 residues. CDR1 is KGHDR and CDR2 is SFDVKD in the germline V gene. CDR3 amino acids: CATRRGAGQPQHF. DNA for the CDR3: TGTGCCACCAGGCGGGGCGCAGGACAGCCCCAGCATTTT.

V usage is TRBV29-1 and J usage is TRBJ2-3, with 9 bases matching TRBD2. The germline gives CDR1 SQVTM, CDR2 ANQGSEA. The ends lost 0 bases at V and 4 bases at J; junction bases unmatched: 14. The CDR3 sequence is 18 residues long. CDR3 loop: CSVEDPLGYSGSADTQYF. In DNA form, the CDR3 reads TGCAGCGTTGAAGACCCTCTAGGATATAGCGGGAGTGCAGATACGCAGTATTTT.

This clonotype came up many times. The chain employs TRBV12-3 or TRBV12-4 and TRBJ2-3; D unclear. Trimming removed 3 bases from V and 0 bases from J, with 7 bases in between. The CDR3 extends over 14 amino acids. CDR3 sequence reads: CASSFFVSTDTQYF. DNA of the CDR3: TGTGCCAGCAGTTTTTTCGTCAGCACAGATACGCAGTATTTT.

This clonotype was counted many times. This chain connects TRBV7-9 to TRBJ2-7; D gene ambiguous. Germline lookup yields CDR1 SEHNR and CDR2 FQNEAQ (reference sequence). V lost 5 bases and J lost 2, with 13 bases in between. The length of the CDR3 is 14 residues. The CDR3 DNA sequence: TGTGCCAGCAGCCCTGACCGCCCCCCCTACGAGCAGTACTTC. Protein: CASSPDRPPYEQYF.

The chain is built from TRBV27 and TRBJ2-7; 8 nucleotides align to TRBD1. V shed 3 bases, J shed 7 bases, and the junction held 8 bases outside the gene matches. Germline V gives CDR1 MNHEY, CDR2 SMNVEV (reference sequence). The CDR3 length is 14 residues. As DNA, the CDR3 is TGTGCCAGCAGTTTCGGGACAGGCTCGGGGGAGCAGTACTTC. Translating gives CASSFGTGSGEQYF.

There are a few counts of this clonotype. The rearrangement uses TRBV18 and TRBJ1-1, with 8 bases identical to TRBD1. This CDR3 has 14 amino acids. Germline loops: CDR1 KGHSH, CDR2 LQKENI. V was clipped by 5 bases and J by 2 bases; unmatched bases: 4. CDR3 nucleotide sequence: TGTGCCAGCTCAAGGACAGGGACCAACACTGAAGCTTTCTTT. This codes for CASSRTGTNTEAFF.

The rearrangement links TRBV14 to TRBJ1-1; D not certain. The CDR3 contains 13 residues. The germline V gene encodes CDR1 SGHDN and CDR2 FVKESK. V lost 1 base, J lost 6 bases, and 9 bases lay in between. The CDR3: CASSQVFVAEAFF. DNA for the CDR3: TGTGCCAGCAGCCAAGTATTTGTAGCTGAAGCTTTCTTT.

Notes on this clonotype: A read error may account for a junction end that differs from germline. The CDR3 sequence: CASSPQGNQHQHF. In nucleotides, the CDR3 is TGTGCCAGCAGTCCACAGGGAAATCAGCACCAGCATTTT. The chain has TRBV7-3 and TRBJ1-5; D is possibly TRBD1 (6 bases). The CDR3 runs to 13 residues. Germline V gives CDR1 SGHTA, CDR2 FQGTGA.